Included here is one T cell receptor beta chain sequence, with context. The data are from a study of identical twins. The CDR3 runs to 16 residues. V lost 2 bases and J lost 2, with 10 bases in between. The germline gives CDR1 SNHLY, CDR2 FYNNEI. TCRdb passed the 5' RACE reads through MiXCR, listing each CDR3 protein once. The table has 540,000 or so distinct CDR3 sequences, around 24% seen once; the top ten hold approximately 0.52%. This sample also appeared in a second study, on yellow fever vaccine responses in identical twins.

This receptor was taken from a woman between 18 and 30 years old in good health. Material for sequencing was CD4+ T cells sorted from blood. The chain combines TRBV2 with TRBJ2-6; D might be TRBD1 or TRBD2, each matching 5 bases. The CDR3 loop is CASSEYLGAGANVLTF. For the CDR3, the DNA is TGTGCCAGCAGTGAATATTTGGGGGCTGGGGCCAACGTCCTGACTTTC. Together with reference TRBV2 and TRBJ2-6, the CDR3 gives the full variable domain: EPEVTQTPSHQVTQMGQEVILRCVPISNHLYFYWYRQILGQKVEFLVSFYNNEISEKSEIFDDQFSVERPDGSNFTLKIRSTKLEDSAMYFCASSEYLGAGANVLTFGAGSRLTVL.